Below, 22 T cell receptor beta chains from the same sample are listed, as sequenced in a study of shared clonotypes between healthy human individuals. Some clones are missing from TCRdb's copy, which holds only in-frame ones; the method was immunoSEQ multiplex PCR. The sample includes about 550,000 clones, roughly 95% of them seen just once. Terminally differentiated effector memory CD45RA+ cells were excluded by CCR7 positive selection of CD45RO-negative cells. The specimen sequenced was naive CD8+ T cells sorted from blood. The receptors derive from a woman aged 25 to 39 in good health.

J is TRBJ2-7 and V is TRBV19, with D tentatively TRBD2 (6 bases). The V gene's germline CDR1 is LNHDA and CDR2 SQIVND (reference sequence). This CDR3 comprises 14 residues. V shed 1 base and J shed 3 bases, with 10 bases lying between them. The CDR3 coding sequence is TGTGCCAGTAGTATAGCCGTGGGGGGCTACGAGCAGTACTTC. Protein sequence: CASSIAVGGYEQYF.

Only one count was recorded for this clone. This chain links TRBV2 with TRBJ1-1; maybe TRBD1 (5 bases). CDR3 length: 16 residues. Trimming cost V 3 bases and J 0 bases, with 14 bases left between them. In germline, CDR1 is SNHLY, CDR2 FYNNEI. The CDR3 DNA reads as TGTGCCAGCAGTGATCCTGGGGGTTACATGAACACTGAAGCTTTCTTT. Protein sequence: CASSDPGGYMNTEAFF.

The chain carries TRBV2 and TRBJ1-4; D gene uncertain. Per germline, CDR1 SNHLY and CDR2 FYNNEI. The CDR3 is 16 amino acids. The V gene lost 7 bases and the J gene lost 0 bases, with 15 bases spanning the gap. In nucleotides, the CDR3 is TGTGCCAGCACCGCGGTCCGGCGTGCAACTAATGAAAAACTGTTTTTT. This sequence encodes CASTAVRRATNEKLFF.

The V gene is TRBV6-1, the J gene TRBJ2-2; D ambiguous. The V and J ends lost 4 bases and 5 bases respectively, with 23 bases between them. CDR3 length equals 18 residues. The germline gives CDR1 MNHNS, CDR2 SASEGT. The CDR3 is CASSVRAGGFMGTGELFF. The DNA for the CDR3 is TGTGCCAGCAGTGTAAGAGCTGGTGGCTTCATGGGGACCGGGGAGCTGTTTTTT.

The V gene is TRBV5-6, the J gene TRBJ2-1; the match to TRBD1 covers 10 bases. Trimming cost V 0 bases and J 7 bases; bases outside gene matches: 7. The CDR3 loop spans 16 amino acids. CDR1 is SGHDT, CDR2 YYEEEE, per germline. CDR3 residues: CASSLVPGQGKNEQFF. CDR3 in DNA: TGTGCCAGCAGCTTGGTACCGGGACAGGGGAAAAATGAGCAGTTCTTC.

CDR3 amino acids: CASSFGLAAYNEQFF. The CDR3 nucleotides read TGTGCCAGCAGCTTCGGACTAGCGGCGTACAATGAGCAGTTCTTC. The chain uses TRBV7-8 and TRBJ2-1, with 10 bases aligning to TRBD2. The CDR3 is made up of 15 amino acids. CDR1 is SGHVS, CDR2 FQNEAQ, per germline. V gave up 3 bases and J gave up 4 bases; unmatched junction bases: 3. Based on the CDR3 plus reference TRBV7-8 and TRBJ2-1, the full variable domain is GAGVSQSPRYKVAKRGQDVALRCDPISGHVSLFWYQQALGQGPEFLTYFQNEAQLDKSGLPSDRFFAERPEGSVSTLKIQRTQQEDSAVYLCASSFGLAAYNEQFFGPGTRLTVL.

V and J are TRBV5-6 and TRBJ2-7, with D hard to call. The CDR3 totals 16 residues. Per germline, CDR1 SGHDT and CDR2 YYEEEE. Trimming removed 6 bases at V and 2 bases at J, with 21 bases between. CDR3 bases: TGTGCCAGCACCTCCTCCGGGCGAAGTTCTACCTACGAGCAGTACTTC. Protein: CASTSSGRSSTYEQYF.

This chain's CDR3 is CASSPQGGEQYF. The CDR3 DNA is TGTGCCAGCAGTCCACAGGGGGGCGAGCAGTACTTC. V usage is TRBV27 and J usage is TRBJ2-5, with 8 bases lining up with TRBD1. The J call is in doubt because the DNA end fits TRBJ2-7 better. Germline loops: CDR1 MNHEY, CDR2 SMNVEV (reference sequence). CDR3 length equals 12 residues.

The sample holds one count of this clone. The rearrangement links TRBV6-5 to TRBJ2-7, with 10 bases identical to TRBD1. This CDR3 has 16 residues. The V segment lost 2 bases and the J segment 3 bases; nucleotides outside the gene matches: 7. Germline V gene data show CDR1 as MNHEY and CDR2 as SVGAGI. CDR3 DNA: TGTGCCAGCAGTTACGGATACCGGGACAGGGGCTACGAGCAGTACTTC. Translating it yields CASSYGYRDRGYEQYF.

The V and J genes are TRBV28 and TRBJ1-1, with D unresolved. V was trimmed by 7 bases and J by 5 bases, leaving 17 bases between them. Germline assignment: CDR1 MDHEN and CDR2 SYDVKM. CDR3 length: 14 residues. CDR3 in DNA: TGTGCCAGCACCCCCCTACCGCTAGGTACTGAAGCTTTCTTT. It specifies CASTPLPLGTEAFF.

J is TRBJ2-5 and V is TRBV5-6, with D unresolved. The end of the DNA aligns better with TRBJ2-7, so the J call may be wrong. The germline V gene encodes CDR1 SGHDT and CDR2 YYEEEE. CDR3 size: 12 residues. The chain's CDR3 is CASSLEGYEQYF. Written as DNA, the CDR3 is TGTGCCAGCAGCTTGGAGGGCTACGAGCAGTACTTC.

The chain carries TRBV7-8 and TRBJ2-7; the D gene could be TRBD1 or TRBD2 (5 bases each). Trimming shortened V by 4 bases and J by 0 bases, and 10 bases separated the two germline ends. This CDR3 region has 14 residues. Per germline, CDR1 SGHVS and CDR2 FQNEAQ. CDR3 nucleotides: TGTGCCAGCAGCTCAGGGAGTCTCTCCTACGAGCAGTACTTC. Protein sequence: CASSSGSLSYEQYF.

The chain joins TRBV20-1 to TRBJ2-7; D gene uncertain. This CDR3 is built from 11 residues. With 2 bases removed from V and 6 bases from J, the gap between germline ends came to 8 bases. The germline gives CDR1 DFQATT, CDR2 SNEGSKA (reference sequence). The CDR3 is CSARTSGEQYF. CDR3 DNA: TGCAGTGCTAGAACCTCGGGCGAGCAGTACTTC.

The V and J genes are TRBV5-1 and TRBJ2-1, with a weak D call TRBD2 (6 bases). Looked up from germline, CDR1 is SGHRS and CDR2 is YFSETQ. The germline V and J ends were trimmed by 0 bases and 0 bases, with 10 bases remaining between them. The CDR3 is 16 amino acids. The CDR3 region has the DNA TGCGCCAGCAGCTTGGAGGCGGGGAGCTCCTACAATGAGCAGTTCTTC. Translating gives CASSLEAGSSYNEQFF.

This chain joins TRBV7-9 and TRBJ2-7; 8 bases line up with TRBD2. This CDR3 region has 15 residues. After removal of 0 bases from V and 3 bases from J, the junction contained 4 bases not matched to a gene. Germline V gives CDR1 SEHNR, CDR2 FQNEAQ (reference sequence). CDR3 DNA: TGTGCCAGCAGCTTAGCGACTAGCGAGGGCTACGAGCAGTACTTC. Residues: CASSLATSEGYEQYF.

A word on this clone: Other DNA sequences in this specimen translate into the identical CDR3. This chain uses TRBV5-6 with TRBJ2-5; a weak D match, TRBD1 (6 bases). The germline V and J ends were trimmed by 1 base and 3 bases, with 7 bases remaining between them. The germline V gene encodes CDR1 SGHDT and CDR2 YYEEEE. The CDR3 is 13 residues long. Here the CDR3 reads CASSLSGEETQYF. As DNA, the CDR3 is TGTGCCAGCAGCTTGTCAGGGGAAGAGACCCAGTACTTC.

This clone appeared a single time. This rearrangement joins TRBV7-8 to TRBJ2-3; D unclear. Germline V gene data show CDR1 as SGHVS and CDR2 as FQNEAQ. This CDR3 has 16 amino acids. V gave up 5 bases and J gave up 0 bases, with 15 bases separating them. The CDR3 reads CASSRRLGSSTDTQYF. The DNA of the CDR3 is TGTGCCAGCAGCCGCCGGCTAGGGTCTAGCACAGATACGCAGTATTTT.

V usage is TRBV2 and J usage is TRBJ2-1; D is perhaps TRBD2 (6 bases). From germline, CDR1 is SNHLY and CDR2 FYNNEI. Trimming took off 7 bases at V and 4 bases at J, with 17 bases between the two ends. The CDR3 is 15 residues long. This CDR3 reads CASMEGGATYNEQFF. CDR3 bases: TGTGCCAGCATGGAGGGAGGCGCCACATACAATGAGCAGTTCTTC.

The J gene is TRBJ1-1, the V gene TRBV27; TRBD1 matches 10 bases. Germline CDR1 reads MNHEY; CDR2 reads SMNVEV (reference sequence). CDR3 length: 14 amino acids. J was trimmed by 4 bases and V by 4 bases; bases with no gene match: 3. The CDR3, as DNA: TGTGCCAGCAGTTCACGGACAGGGGGCACTGAAGCTTTCTTT. Amino acid sequence: CASSSRTGGTEAFF.

The chain is built from TRBV9 and TRBJ2-1; 10 nucleotides match TRBD1. This CDR3 region has 16 residues. The V and J ends lost 3 bases and 2 bases, in that order; junction bases with no gene match: 5. CDR1 is SGDLS, CDR2 YYNGEE, per germline. The CDR3 region has the DNA TGTGCCAGCAGCGCGAGGGACAGGGGTGCCTACAATGAGCAGTTCTTC. It specifies CASSARDRGAYNEQFF.

The chain employs TRBV5-6 and TRBJ1-2; D not certain. The V gene's germline CDR1 is SGHDT and CDR2 YYEEEE. This CDR3 region has 11 residues. With 1 base removed from V and 8 bases from J, the gap between germline ends came to 6 bases. The CDR3 here is CASSLNAGYTF. Here the CDR3 DNA reads TGTGCCAGCAGCTTGAATGCAGGCTACACCTTC.

The CDR3 protein is CASHQGGLDGYTF. The CDR3 DNA sequence: TGTGCCAGCCATCAGGGTGGATTAGATGGCTACACCTTC. The V gene is TRBV28, the J gene TRBJ1-2; D is perhaps TRBD1 (5 bases). Germline V gene lookup returns CDR1 MDHEN and CDR2 SYDVKM. The V and J ends lost 8 bases and 6 bases respectively, with 16 bases between them. The CDR3 consists of 13 residues.